The 13 T cell receptor beta chains below were found in one sample sequenced in a study of T cell changes during pregnancy in multiple sclerosis. Assay used: immunoSEQ multiplex PCR; TCRdb lists only in-frame clones, some missing. The table lists about 64,000 clones, around 90% of them singletons. This specimen consisted of peripheral blood, obtained in the second trimester of pregnancy. These receptors were collected from a female donor with multiple sclerosis, enrolled in a pregnancy study.

This chain links TRBV27 with TRBJ2-7, with D tentatively TRBD1 (6 bases). The CDR3 extends over 13 amino acids. Trimming took off 7 bases at V and 2 bases at J, with 12 bases between the two ends. Per germline, CDR1 MNHEY and CDR2 SMNVEV (reference sequence). CDR3 sequence reads: CASKGGAAYEQYF. The CDR3 DNA follows: TGTGCCAGCAAAGGGGGAGCGGCCTACGAGCAGTACTTC.

This chain connects TRBV7-9 to TRBJ2-1; 9 nucleotides agree with TRBD1. The CDR3 sequence is 15 residues long. Germline assignment: CDR1 SEHNR and CDR2 FQNEAQ (reference sequence). The junction had 2 bases not matched to a gene; V was cut back by 2 bases and J by 3 bases. The CDR3 coding sequence is TGTGCCAGCAGCTTAAAGACAGGGGGCTACAATGAGCAGTTCTTC. This encodes CASSLKTGGYNEQFF.

The chain recombines TRBV6-1 with TRBJ2-5, with TRBD2 identical over 7 bases. Germline trimming cut 5 bases from V and 4 bases from J; bases unmatched to any gene: 10. This CDR3 contains 15 residues. The germline V gene has CDR1 MNHNS and CDR2 SASEGT. CDR3 protein: CASSHRWGGTETQYF. The CDR3 region has the DNA TGTGCCAGCAGTCACCGGTGGGGGGGAACAGAGACCCAGTACTTC.

The CDR3 nucleotides are TGTGCCAGCAGCAACTGGGACAGGGGGGGCAATGAGCAGTTCTTC. Its protein is CASSNWDRGGNEQFF. The rearrangement joins TRBV28 to TRBJ2-1; the match to TRBD1 covers 11 bases. Germline CDR1 MDHEN, CDR2 SYDVKM. The CDR3 contains 15 residues. V lost 6 bases and J lost 6; bases outside the gene matches: 7.

V and J are TRBV6-1 and TRBJ2-7, with TRBD1 identical over 11 bases. The CDR3 extends over 18 amino acids. Germline lookup yields CDR1 MNHNS and CDR2 SASEGT. Trimming cost V 4 bases and J 4 bases; bases outside gene matches: 15. The CDR3 region is CASSARTGGGVERYEQYF. In DNA, the CDR3 is TGTGCCAGCAGTGCAAGGACAGGGGGCGGAGTAGAGAGGTACGAGCAGTACTTC.

The genes are TRBV6-5 and TRBJ1-1; D is undetermined. The ends were cut back, 0 bases at V and 1 base at J, with 9 bases in the middle. The CDR3 contains 15 residues. CDR1 is MNHEY, CDR2 SVGAGI, per germline. The chain's CDR3 is CASSYSEQTNTEAFF. CDR3 sequence (DNA): TGTGCCAGCAGTTACTCGGAACAGACGAACACTGAAGCTTTCTTT.

The CDR3 loop reads CAISGNFGGWNTEAFF. The CDR3 DNA is TGTGCCATCAGTGGGAACTTTGGAGGGTGGAACACTGAAGCTTTCTTT. This chain connects TRBV10-3 to TRBJ1-1; D is ambiguous. V was trimmed by 4 bases and J by 1 base, leaving 16 bases between them. Per the germline V gene, CDR1 is ENHRY and CDR2 is SYGVKD. CDR3 length equals 16 residues.

This sequence joins TRBV25-1 and TRBJ1-2; 9 bases match TRBD1. The CDR3 contains 12 residues. Germline CDR1 MGHDK, CDR2 SYGVNS. J gave up 7 bases and V 6 bases, and 3 bases lay outside the gene matches. The CDR3 spells CASSLQGAGYTF. The CDR3 DNA sequence: TGTGCCAGCAGCCTACAGGGGGCTGGCTACACCTTC.

This clone was seen just once. The gene calls are TRBV27 and TRBJ2-7; 13 bases match TRBD2. With 4 bases clipped from V and 2 bases from J, the junction kept 8 bases outside the gene matches. Germline V gene sequence: CDR1 MNHEY, CDR2 SMNVEV (reference sequence). This CDR3 spans 17 amino acids. This CDR3 reads CASSSRLAGGPPYEQYF. CDR3 in DNA: TGTGCCAGCAGTTCTAGACTAGCGGGAGGCCCCCCCTACGAGCAGTACTTC.

The chain is built from TRBV11-1 and TRBJ2-5, with 11 nucleotides matching TRBD2. The CDR3 has 17 amino acids. Germline V gene lookup returns CDR1 SGHAT and CDR2 FQDESV (reference sequence). With V trimmed by 5 bases and J by 2 bases, 10 bases remained unmatched. The CDR3 DNA reads as TGTGCCAGCAGCCGATATAGCGGGAGGGACCGACAAGAGACCCAGTACTTC. Its protein product is CASSRYSGRDRQETQYF.

This chain joins TRBV2 and TRBJ1-4; D gene unclear. Germline V CDR1 and CDR2: SNHLY, FYNNEI. V dropped 2 bases and J dropped 7 bases, with 11 bases sitting between them. The CDR3 runs to 14 residues. CDR3 amino acids: CASSELAGLEKLFF. The CDR3 DNA reads TGTGCCAGCAGTGAACTGGCAGGTCTTGAAAAACTGTTTTTT. The full variable domain, completed using reference TRBV2 and TRBJ1-4, is EPEVTQTPSHQVTQMGQEVILRCVPISNHLYFYWYRQILGQKVEFLVSFYNNEISEKSEIFDDQFSVERPDGSNFTLKIRSTKLEDSAMYFCASSELAGLEKLFFGSGTQLSVL.

This sequence joins TRBV9 and TRBJ1-4, with TRBD1 matching over 9 bases. The junction had 6 bases not matched to a gene; V was cut back by 4 bases and J by 8 bases. This CDR3 is 14 amino acids long. Germline CDR1 is SGDLS and CDR2 is YYNGEE. For the CDR3, the DNA is TGTGCCAGCAGCTTCCGGGACAGGGAGGAAAAACTGTTTTTT. Protein product: CASSFRDREEKLFF.

The chain combines TRBV6-5 with TRBJ1-5; D gene unclear. The germline V gene has CDR1 MNHEY and CDR2 SVGAGI. Trimming took off 8 bases at V and 7 bases at J, with 21 bases between the two ends. The CDR3 is 15 residues long. CDR3 bases: TGTGCCAGCTCCGACGGAGGCAAGGCTGCCCAGCCCCAGCATTTT. Protein product: CASSDGGKAAQPQHF.